This T cell receptor (beta chain) was sequenced for a study of T cell repertoires in cytomegalovirus infection. This clonotype was seen many times. Its antigen is as yet unknown. TCRdb analysed the reads with MiXCR anew, one entry per CDR3 protein. The table includes almost 300,000 distinct CDR3 sequences, about 9.1% detected once. Study-wide results and caveats: What dominated the ex vivo response were HLA-C-restricted CMV-specific TCR beta clonotypes.

The germline CDR1 and CDR2 sequences are SGHTA and FQGNSA. The CDR3 has 14 amino acids. Trimming took 2 bases from V and 1 from J, leaving 8 bases between them. The receptor was isolated from a human donor in good health (CMV status not recorded). Some clones in this sample may be carry-over from other donors' samples. Sequencing used PBMCs. The gene calls are TRBV7-2 and TRBJ1-2, with D uncertain. The CDR3 DNA follows: TGTGCCAGCAGCTTAAATCGCAATAACTATGGCTACACCTTC. It translates to CASSLNRNNYGYTF.